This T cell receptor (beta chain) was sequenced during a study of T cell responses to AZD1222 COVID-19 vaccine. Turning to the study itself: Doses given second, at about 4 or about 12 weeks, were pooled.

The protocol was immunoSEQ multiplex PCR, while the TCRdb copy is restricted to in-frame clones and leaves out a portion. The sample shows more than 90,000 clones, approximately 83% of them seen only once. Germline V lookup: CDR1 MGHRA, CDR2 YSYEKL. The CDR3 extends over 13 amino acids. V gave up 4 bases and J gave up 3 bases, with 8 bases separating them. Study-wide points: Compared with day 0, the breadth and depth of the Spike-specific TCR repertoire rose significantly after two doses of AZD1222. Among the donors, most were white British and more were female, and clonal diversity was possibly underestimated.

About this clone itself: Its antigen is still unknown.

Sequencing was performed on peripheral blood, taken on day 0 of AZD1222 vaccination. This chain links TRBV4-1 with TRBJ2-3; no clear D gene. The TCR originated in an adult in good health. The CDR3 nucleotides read TGCGCCAGCAGCCGATTAGGGACAGATACGCAGTATTTT. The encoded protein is CASSRLGTDTQYF.